This T cell receptor beta chain was captured by sequencing in a study of blood T cell repertoires in COVID-19 (dated by TCRdb to the early 2020s). The study in broad terms: Samples from collaborators originated in the United States, Italy and Spain and spanned both the acute and convalescent phases of COVID-19. Where HLA class I and class II types were available, the types were taken from metadata supplied by the sample provider, not from assay-based typing. The prospective study material was composed of cDNA or gDNA derived from T cells, B-cell-depleted T cells, or PBMCs. A freely available public database, intended as a resource for researchers studying the immune response to SARS-CoV-2, is where the repertoires were released. Sample metadata almost always included a de-identified subject ID, COVID-19 status, age in years and sex. The dataset comprised deeply sampled blood TCRbeta repertoires from subjects exposed to, actively infected with, or recovered from COVID-19. Samples came from the ongoing ImmuneRACE study (first 160 participants) plus 1,254 subjects from 6 global collaborators. Findings and caveats that apply to the study as a whole: The quantity of clinical and demographic metadata differed by source and by participant and was supplied without curation.

The cysteine opens and the phenylalanine closes a CDR3 of 12 amino acids. Only the CDR3 DNA stays, 36 bases, in frame from base 1. The CDR1 and CDR2 encoded by the germline V gene are SGHVS and FQNEAQ. V lost 5 bases and J lost 3 bases; the stretch between them is 6 bases long. Comments on this clone: Its antigen remains undetermined. No per-base quality is available; no much larger clone lies one base away.

TCRbeta CDR3 regions were amplified from genomic DNA using the immunoSEQ Assay, a bias-controlled multiplex PCR. In the authors' own workflow: Within the assay, amplification of reference gene primers was used to estimate how many nucleated cells each sample contained. To quantify the absolute abundance of each unique TCRbeta CDR3 rearrangement, sequence reads were collapsed and filtered. Productive Simpson clonality was computed per sample as the square root of Simpson's diversity index over productive rearrangements. Here the immuneACCESS table is served through TCRdb, limited to in-frame sequences with V and J called. Missing clones are a known gap in these copies; in checked studies unresolved V genes cover under half, and the rest lacks a known reason. That table supplies the V and J calls and clone size; D and trimming were determined from the DNA. The sample table holds some 130,000 clones, of which around 84% were seen once. The ten top clones hold 2.4% of the sample.

Participants in the prospective study were aged roughly 18 to 100 years, lived in over 20 United States geographic areas, and enrolled through a virtual design. In the prospective study, cohorts were assigned on the basis of participant-reported clinical history obtained from a screening survey and a study questionnaire. Each participant in the prospective study had whole blood, serum and a nasopharyngeal or oropharyngeal swab collected by mobile phlebotomists. Additional blood draws and questionnaires over an approximately two-month period could optionally be provided by prospective study participants. Before DNA extraction, prospective study blood samples were shipped either frozen or at room temperature.

This receptor was taken from a man aged 40-49 years with acute COVID-19. The material sequenced was PBMCs or T cells enriched from blood (not recorded which). The V and J genes are TRBV7-8 and TRBJ2-3; TRBD1 could be the D gene, as 5 bases match. For the CDR3, the sequence is CASSPGTDTQYF. The bases read TGTGCCAGCAGCCCAGGGACAGATACGCAGTATTTT.